Below, 13 T cell receptor beta chains from the same sample are listed, as sequenced in a study of shared clonotypes between healthy human individuals. Measured with immunoSEQ multiplex PCR; TCRdb has only the in-frame clones, and not every one. The repertoire holds approximately 470,000 clones, with over 75% as singletons. The sample was PBMCs. The receptor set was obtained from a middle-aged woman in good health. Some clones in this sample may be carry-over from other donors' samples.

This clone was seen just once. V usage is TRBV5-1 and J usage is TRBJ2-1; 10 bases match TRBD2. Germline V gives CDR1 SGHRS, CDR2 YFSETQ. The CDR3 extends over 17 amino acids. V trimming: 5 bases; J trimming: 12 bases; junction bases outside the gene matches: 20. As DNA, the CDR3 is TGCGCCAGCAGTCACACAGGGAACAGCGGGAGGGCCGTTGGGCAGTTCTTC. Protein sequence: CASSHTGNSGRAVGQFF.

The chain couples TRBV30 to TRBJ2-7, with 12 positions matching TRBD2. The trim removed 2 bases at V and 3 bases at J, leaving 2 bases unmatched. This CDR3 is 14 amino acids long. The germline V gene encodes CDR1 GTSNPN and CDR2 SVGIG (reference sequence). CDR3 in DNA: TGTGCCTGGAGTCAACTAGCGGGAGGCTACGAGCAGTACTTC. It translates to CAWSQLAGGYEQYF.

J is TRBJ1-2 and V is TRBV2; the D gene is possibly TRBD1 (5 bases). The length of the CDR3 is 15 residues. CDR1 is SNHLY and CDR2 is FYNNEI in the germline V gene. V lost 6 bases and J lost 1, with 15 bases in between. The DNA for the CDR3 is TGTGCCAGCAGCTCCCCGGGACGGAGTAACTATGGCTACACCTTC. Translated, it gives CASSSPGRSNYGYTF.

The rearrangement joins TRBV6-1 to TRBJ2-3; 9 nucleotides align to TRBD2. CDR3 size: 17 residues. Germline lookup yields CDR1 MNHNS and CDR2 SASEGT. Germline trimming cut 3 bases from V and 4 bases from J; bases unmatched to any gene: 11. CDR3 DNA: TGTGCCAGCAGTGAGGCGGGGGGGCCAGGAAGGGCAGATACGCAGTATTTT. Its translation: CASSEAGGPGRADTQYF.

The chain recombines TRBV4-1 with TRBJ2-1; 9 bases align to TRBD2. The CDR3 is made up of 15 amino acids. Trimming at V came to 4 bases and at J to 5 bases, leaving 6 bases not matched to a gene. Germline V gene lookup returns CDR1 MGHRA and CDR2 YSYEKL. The CDR3 region has the DNA TGCGCCAGCAGCCTGTATGGACTAGCGAACAATGAGCAGTTCTTC. It specifies CASSLYGLANNEQFF.

Details on this clone: A far bigger clonotype differs at one base, so this is likely a read error. V gene TRBV5-1 combines with J gene TRBJ2-7; D uncertain. This CDR3 comprises 13 residues. Germline V CDR1 and CDR2: SGHRS, YFSETQ. DNA for the CDR3: TGCGTCAGCAGCTTGGGCCCCCACTACGAGCAGTACTTC. It is translated as CVSSLGPHYEQYF.

Notes on this clone: With a far larger clone one base away, a read error is the likely cause. This chain links TRBV29-1 with TRBJ2-5; no clear D gene. TRBJ2-7 matches the DNA end more closely, so the J call is doubtful. CDR1 and CDR2 from the germline V gene are SQVTM and ANQGSEA. This CDR3 contains 12 residues. In nucleotides, the CDR3 is TGCAGCGTTGATGTCAGTACCTACGAGCAGTACTTC. This codes for CSVDVSTYEQYF.

The J gene is TRBJ2-1, the V gene TRBV10-3; possibly TRBD2 for D (7 bases). The V and J ends lost 0 bases and 9 bases respectively, with 18 bases between them. Germline V gives CDR1 ENHRY, CDR2 SYGVKD. The CDR3 consists of 16 residues. The CDR3 DNA is TGTGCCATCAGTGAGTCAGGGGGGAGGGCCGATTTTGAGCAGTTCTTC. Amino acids: CAISESGGRADFEQFF.

V gene TRBV2 combines with J gene TRBJ2-7, with D unclear. The CDR3 runs to 11 residues. The germline CDR1 and CDR2 sequences are SNHLY and FYNNEI. V was pared by 4 bases and J by 3 bases, with 4 bases between. CDR3 in DNA: TGTGCCAGCAGTGGTGGCTACGAGCAGTACTTC. Its translation: CASSGGYEQYF.

This clone was recorded only once. The chain has TRBV29-1 and TRBJ2-1, with 14 bases aligning to TRBD2. The CDR3 contains 16 residues. V shed 7 bases and J 7 bases; nucleotides not matched to a gene: 12. The germline CDR1 and CDR2 sequences are SQVTM and ANQGSEA. The CDR3 sequence is CSAEQGGLAGENEQFF. The CDR3 nucleotides are TGCAGCGCCGAGCAGGGGGGACTAGCGGGAGAGAATGAGCAGTTCTTC.

This sequence joins TRBV7-3 and TRBJ2-1; 10 bases align to TRBD2. In germline, CDR1 is SGHTA, CDR2 FQGTGA. The V and J ends lost 5 bases and 6 bases, in that order; junction bases with no gene match: 4. The CDR3 contains 14 residues. CDR3 residues: CASSKGLAVNEQFF. The CDR3, as DNA: TGTGCCAGCAGCAAAGGACTAGCGGTCAATGAGCAGTTCTTC.

In DNA, the CDR3 is TGTGCCATGGAGCGGGAGTTCACCGGGGAGCTGTTTTTT. The encoded protein is CAMEREFTGELFF. The chain links TRBV10-3 to TRBJ2-2; the match to TRBD2 covers 8 bases. Trimming took 9 bases from V and 4 from J; bases not matched to a gene: 4. The CDR3 covers 13 residues. Per the germline V gene, CDR1 is ENHRY and CDR2 is SYGVKD.

V is TRBV5-1 and J is TRBJ2-5, with D tentatively TRBD1 (7 bases). The CDR3 is made up of 14 amino acids. V was shortened by 2 bases and J by 5 bases, with 13 bases between the two germline ends. Germline CDR1 and CDR2: SGHRS and YFSETQ. CDR3 bases: TGCGCCAGCAGCTTAATACAGGGGAGGGAGACCCAGTACTTC. Amino acids: CASSLIQGRETQYF.